This TCR beta chain was recorded in a study of blood T cell repertoires in COVID-19 (dated by TCRdb to the early 2020s). Regarding the study in general: Samples from collaborators originated in the United States, Italy and Spain and spanned both the acute and convalescent phases of COVID-19. The prospective study material was composed of cDNA or gDNA derived from T cells, B-cell-depleted T cells, or PBMCs. The sample metadata nearly always contained a de-identified subject ID, COVID-19 status, age in years and sex. Where HLA class I and class II types were available, the types were taken from metadata supplied by the sample provider, not from assay-based typing. Samples came from the ongoing ImmuneRACE study (first 160 participants) plus 1,254 subjects from 6 global collaborators. The dataset comprised deeply sampled blood TCRbeta repertoires from subjects exposed to, actively infected with, or recovered from COVID-19. The repertoires were released in a freely available public database meant as a resource for research on the immune response to SARS-CoV-2.

The study at large found these results: The quantity of clinical and demographic metadata differed by source and by participant and was supplied without curation.

The immunoSEQ Assay, a bias-controlled multiplex PCR, was used to amplify TCRbeta CDR3 regions from genomic DNA. For the original study's pipeline: Nucleated cell counts per sample were estimated from amplification of reference gene primers within the assay. Sequence reads were collapsed and filtered to measure the absolute abundance of every unique TCRbeta CDR3 rearrangement. For each sample, productive Simpson clonality was calculated as the square root of Simpson's diversity index across productive rearrangements. TCRdb holds this immuneACCESS table with in-frame rearrangements only. Some clones are missing; in checked studies, unresolved V genes explain under half, and the rest has no known cause. The V and J calls and clone size are taken from that table; D and trimming were inferred from the DNA. A total of more than 250,000 clones appear in this sample, 80% to 90% of them only once. The ten largest clones take up 1% of the sample.

The CDR3, from cysteine to phenylalanine, totals 14 residues. Just the 42-base CDR3 DNA is kept, in frame starting at base 1. At the junction V is shortened by 7 bases and J by 1 base; bases outside the gene matches: 3. Sequences KGHDR (CDR1) and SFDVKD (CDR2) are obtained from the germline V gene. In regard to this clone: Its antigen specificity is not known. No much larger clonotype is one base removed from it; base qualities were not supplied.

Collaborating institutions collected whole blood in K2EDTA tubes following their own protocols. For TCRbeta analysis, collaborators shipped samples as frozen whole blood, isolated PBMCs, or DNA extracted from either of those sample types. The sequence links TRBV24-1 to TRBJ2-3; the central 8 bases match TRBD2. The source of this sequence is a man aged 50-60 years with active or convalescent COVID-19. Sequencing input: peripheral blood. The nucleotide sequence reads as follows: TGTGCCACCAGCCGGGGGGGTGGCACAGATACGCAGTATTTT. Its protein reads: CATSRGGGTDTQYF.